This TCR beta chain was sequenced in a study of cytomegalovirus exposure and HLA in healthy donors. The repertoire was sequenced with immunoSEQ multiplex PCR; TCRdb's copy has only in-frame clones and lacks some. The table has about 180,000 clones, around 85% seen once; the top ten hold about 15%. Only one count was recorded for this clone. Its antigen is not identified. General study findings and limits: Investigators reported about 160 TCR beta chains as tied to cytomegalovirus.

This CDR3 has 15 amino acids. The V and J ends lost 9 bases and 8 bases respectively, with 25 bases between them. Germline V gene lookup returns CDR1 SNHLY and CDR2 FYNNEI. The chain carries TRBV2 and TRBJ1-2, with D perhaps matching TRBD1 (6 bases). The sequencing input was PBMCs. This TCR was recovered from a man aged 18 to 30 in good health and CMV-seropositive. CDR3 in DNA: TGTGCCAGTTCACCCGCGGGGGCGGACGTGAAGGGCTACACCTTC. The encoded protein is CASSPAGADVKGYTF.